This T cell receptor (beta chain) was sequenced during a study of T cell changes during pregnancy in multiple sclerosis. The trim removed 6 bases at V and 4 bases at J, leaving 4 bases unmatched. Germline V gene data show CDR1 as LNHDA and CDR2 as SQIVND (reference sequence). The length of the CDR3 is 13 residues. Sequencing used immunoSEQ multiplex PCR; TCRdb keeps in-frame clones, though not all of them. The sample lists 75,000 to 100,000 clones, 90% occurring once. This chain connects TRBV19 to TRBJ1-1; the match to TRBD1 covers 8 bases. This clonotype was obtained from a female donor in good health, enrolled as a control in a pregnancy study. This specimen was peripheral blood, taken in the second trimester of pregnancy. CDR3 region: CASRQGGGTEAFF. Written as DNA, the CDR3 is TGTGCCAGTAGACAGGGGGGGGGCACTGAAGCTTTCTTT.